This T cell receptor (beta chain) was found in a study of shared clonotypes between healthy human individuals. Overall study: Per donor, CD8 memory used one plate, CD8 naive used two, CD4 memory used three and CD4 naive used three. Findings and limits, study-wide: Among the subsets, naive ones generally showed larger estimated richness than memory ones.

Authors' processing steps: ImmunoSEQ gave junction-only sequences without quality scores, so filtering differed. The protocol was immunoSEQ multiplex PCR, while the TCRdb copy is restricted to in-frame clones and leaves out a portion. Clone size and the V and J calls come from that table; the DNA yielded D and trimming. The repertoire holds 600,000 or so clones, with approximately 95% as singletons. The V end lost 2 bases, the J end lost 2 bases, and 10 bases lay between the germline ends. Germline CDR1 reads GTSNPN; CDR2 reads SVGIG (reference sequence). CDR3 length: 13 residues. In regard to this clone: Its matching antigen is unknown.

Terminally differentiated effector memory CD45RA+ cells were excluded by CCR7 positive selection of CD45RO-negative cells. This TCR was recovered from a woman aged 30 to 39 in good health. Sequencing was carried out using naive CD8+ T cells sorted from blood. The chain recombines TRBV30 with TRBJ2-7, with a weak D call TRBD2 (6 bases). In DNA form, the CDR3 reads TGTGCCTGGAGTAATCGGGAGACCTACGAGCAGTACTTC. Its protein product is CAWSNRETYEQYF.